Described below is a single T cell receptor beta chain sequence and its context. This record comes from a study of control samples from healthy donors and cancer patients. The CDR3 runs 12 residues. Trimming stripped 6 bases from V and 2 bases from J, with 8 bases between. Per germline, CDR1 SNHLY and CDR2 FYNNEI. The table came from immunoSEQ multiplex PCR; TCRdb's copy has only in-frame clones and leaves some out. The repertoire has roughly 370,000 clones, about 93% of them found once; the top ten carry roughly 6.4%. The sample comprised PBMCs. The V call is TRBV2, the J call TRBJ2-7; D is undetermined. The clonotype comes from a man aged 35-49 years with head and neck cancer. Written as DNA, the CDR3 is TGTGCCAGCAGGGACCTAGCCTACGAGCAGTACTTC. This sequence encodes CASRDLAYEQYF.